What follows is one TCR beta chain and its context. Compared with germline, one end of the junction differs, possibly owing to a read error. These data come from a study of blood T cell repertoires in COVID-19. Sequencing used immunoSEQ multiplex PCR; TCRdb keeps in-frame clones, though not all of them. The sample gives a few hundred thousand clones, 75% to 90% of which show up once; around 7.9% is in the top ten. The TCR originated in an older woman who had recovered from COVID-19. The sample taken for sequencing was PBMCs or T cells enriched from blood (not recorded which).

This CDR3 reads CASSRTGTNIEAFF. For the CDR3, the DNA is TGCGCCAGCAGCCGGACCGGGACTAACATTGAAGCTTTCTTT. This chain joins TRBV5-1 and TRBJ1-1, with D possibly being TRBD1 (5 bases). This CDR3 has 14 amino acids. Germline loops: CDR1 SGHRS, CDR2 YFSETQ.